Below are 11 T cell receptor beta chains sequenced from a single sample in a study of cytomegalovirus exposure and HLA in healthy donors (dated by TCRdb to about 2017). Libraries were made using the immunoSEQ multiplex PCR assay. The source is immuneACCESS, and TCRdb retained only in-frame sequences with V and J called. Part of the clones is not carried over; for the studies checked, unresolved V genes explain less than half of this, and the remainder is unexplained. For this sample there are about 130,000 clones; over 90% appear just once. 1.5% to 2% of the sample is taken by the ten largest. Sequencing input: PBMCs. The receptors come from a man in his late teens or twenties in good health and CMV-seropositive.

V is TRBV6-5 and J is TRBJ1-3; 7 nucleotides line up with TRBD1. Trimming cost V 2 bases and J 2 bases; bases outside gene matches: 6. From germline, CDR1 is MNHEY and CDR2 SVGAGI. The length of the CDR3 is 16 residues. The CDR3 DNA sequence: TGTGCCAGCAGTTACAGTACAGGGGTGGCTGGAAACACCATATATTTT. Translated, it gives CASSYSTGVAGNTIYF.

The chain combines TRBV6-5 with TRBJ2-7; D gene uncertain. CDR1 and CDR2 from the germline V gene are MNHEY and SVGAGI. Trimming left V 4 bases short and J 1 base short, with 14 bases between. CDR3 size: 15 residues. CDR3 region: CASSFFRLSSYEQYF. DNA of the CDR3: TGTGCCAGCAGTTTTTTCAGGCTTTCTTCCTACGAGCAGTACTTC.

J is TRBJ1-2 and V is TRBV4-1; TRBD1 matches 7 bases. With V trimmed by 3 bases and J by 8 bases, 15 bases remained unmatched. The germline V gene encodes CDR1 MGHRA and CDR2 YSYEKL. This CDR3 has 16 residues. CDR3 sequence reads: CASSQIRGSRSWGYTF. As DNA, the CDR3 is TGCGCCAGCAGCCAGATCAGGGGGAGTAGGTCTTGGGGCTACACCTTC.

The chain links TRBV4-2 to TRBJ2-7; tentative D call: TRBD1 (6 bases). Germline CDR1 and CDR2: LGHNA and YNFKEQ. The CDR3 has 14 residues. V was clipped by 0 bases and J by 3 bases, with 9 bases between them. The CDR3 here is CASSQDGTIYEQYF. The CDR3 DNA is TGTGCCAGCAGCCAAGATGGGACAATCTACGAGCAGTACTTC.

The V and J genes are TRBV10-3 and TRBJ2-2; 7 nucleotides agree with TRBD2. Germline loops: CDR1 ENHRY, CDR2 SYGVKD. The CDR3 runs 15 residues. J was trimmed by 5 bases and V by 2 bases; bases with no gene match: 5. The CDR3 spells CAISEGEGNTGELFF. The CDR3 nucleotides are TGTGCCATCAGTGAGGGGGAGGGGAATACCGGGGAGCTGTTTTTT.

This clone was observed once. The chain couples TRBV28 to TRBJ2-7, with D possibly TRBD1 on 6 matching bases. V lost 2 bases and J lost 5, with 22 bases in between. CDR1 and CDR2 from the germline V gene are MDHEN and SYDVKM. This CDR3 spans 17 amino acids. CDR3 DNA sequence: TGTGCCAGCAGTTTAATGGATCTTGGACAGCCACCTAACGAGCAGTACTTC. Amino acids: CASSLMDLGQPPNEQYF.

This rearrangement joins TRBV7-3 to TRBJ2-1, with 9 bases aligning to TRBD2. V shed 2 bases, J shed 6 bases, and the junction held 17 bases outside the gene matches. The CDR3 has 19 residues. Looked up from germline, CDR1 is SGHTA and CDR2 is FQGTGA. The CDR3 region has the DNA TGTGCCAGCAGCTTATATGCAGGCAGAGCTACGACTAGCGGCAATGAGCAGTTCTTC. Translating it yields CASSLYAGRATTSGNEQFF.

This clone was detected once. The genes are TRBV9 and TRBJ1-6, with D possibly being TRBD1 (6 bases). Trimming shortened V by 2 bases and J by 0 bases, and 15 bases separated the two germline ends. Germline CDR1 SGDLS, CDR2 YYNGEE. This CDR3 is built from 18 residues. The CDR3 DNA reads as TGTGCCAGCAGCGTCAAAGGGGGACCAGGCTCCTATAATTCACCCCTCCACTTT. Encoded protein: CASSVKGGPGSYNSPLHF.

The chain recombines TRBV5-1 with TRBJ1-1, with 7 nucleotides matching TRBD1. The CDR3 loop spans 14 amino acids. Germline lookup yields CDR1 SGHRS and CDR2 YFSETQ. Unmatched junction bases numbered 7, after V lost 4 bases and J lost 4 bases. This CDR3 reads CASSKQGSGTEAFF. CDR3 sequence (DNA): TGCGCCAGCAGCAAACAGGGGTCGGGCACTGAAGCTTTCTTT. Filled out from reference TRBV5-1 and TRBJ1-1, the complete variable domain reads KAGVTQTPRYLIKTRGQQVTLSCSPISGHRSVSWYQQTPGQGLQFLFEYFSETQRNKGNFPGRFSGRQFSNSRSEMNVSTLELGDSALYLCASSKQGSGTEAFFGQGTRLTVV.

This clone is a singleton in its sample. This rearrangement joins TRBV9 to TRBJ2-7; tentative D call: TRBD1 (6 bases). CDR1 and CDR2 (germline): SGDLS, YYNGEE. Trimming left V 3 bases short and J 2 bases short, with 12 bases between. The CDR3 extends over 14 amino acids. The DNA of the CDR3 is TGTGCCAGCAGCGCCGGGACATTGACCTACGAGCAGTACTTC. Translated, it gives CASSAGTLTYEQYF.

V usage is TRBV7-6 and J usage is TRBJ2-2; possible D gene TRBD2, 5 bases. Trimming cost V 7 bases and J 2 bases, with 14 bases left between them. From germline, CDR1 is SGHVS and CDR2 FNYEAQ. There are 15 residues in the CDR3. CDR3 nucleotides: TGTGCCAGCAACCGAGGCACTAGAAACACCGGGGAGCTGTTTTTT. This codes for CASNRGTRNTGELFF.